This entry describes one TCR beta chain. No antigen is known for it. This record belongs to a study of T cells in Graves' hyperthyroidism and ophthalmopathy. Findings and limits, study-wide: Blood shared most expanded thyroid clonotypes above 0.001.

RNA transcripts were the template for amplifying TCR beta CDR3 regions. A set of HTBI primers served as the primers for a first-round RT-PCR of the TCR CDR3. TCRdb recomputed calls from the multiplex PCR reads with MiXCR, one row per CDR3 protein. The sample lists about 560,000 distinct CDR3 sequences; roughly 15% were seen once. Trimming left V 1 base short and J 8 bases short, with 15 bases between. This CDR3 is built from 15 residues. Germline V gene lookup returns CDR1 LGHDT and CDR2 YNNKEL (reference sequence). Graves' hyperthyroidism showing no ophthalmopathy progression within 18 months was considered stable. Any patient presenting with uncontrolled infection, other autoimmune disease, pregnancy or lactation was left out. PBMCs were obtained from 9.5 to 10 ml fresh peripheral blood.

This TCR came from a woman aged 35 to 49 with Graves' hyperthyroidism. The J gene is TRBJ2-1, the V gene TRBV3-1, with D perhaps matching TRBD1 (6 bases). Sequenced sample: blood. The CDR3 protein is CASSQGDILVDEQFF. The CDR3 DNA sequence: TGTGCCAGCAGCCAAGGGGACATACTGGTAGATGAGCAGTTCTTC.